The sequence of this TCR beta chain was determined in a study of blood T cells in healthy people across ages. The germline V and J ends were trimmed by 4 bases and 7 bases, with 22 bases remaining between them. This CDR3 comprises 16 residues. With a J-beta primer mix and a sample-barcoded 5' primer, a second PCR ran 7 to 11 cycles. TCRdb re-called the 5' RACE reads with MiXCR, one entry per CDR3 protein. The table shows hundreds of thousands of distinct CDR3 sequences, with roughly 64% occurring only once. This TCR was recovered from a young man in good health. The rearrangement joins TRBV12-3 or TRBV12-4 to TRBJ1-1; D possibly corresponds to TRBD1 (6 bases). The source material was blood. The DNA for the CDR3 is TGTGCCAGCAGTTCCGGGACACGCGGTGGCGGGAGTGAAGCTTTCTTT. Protein product: CASSSGTRGGGSEAFF.